This entry lists 10 T cell receptor beta chains sequenced from one sample in a study of T cells in Graves' hyperthyroidism and ophthalmopathy. TCR beta CDR3 region amplification was performed from RNA transcripts. The HTBI primer set drove a first-round RT-PCR of the TCR CDR3. TCRdb re-called the multiplex PCR reads through MiXCR, storing one row per CDR3 protein. The table shows approximately 500,000 distinct CDR3 sequences, with just over 45% occurring only once. The sequenced sample was peripheral blood or thyroid tissue (not recorded which). Receptors originate from a woman under 30 with Graves' hyperthyroidism.

The chain employs TRBV10-3 and TRBJ1-5; 8 nucleotides align to TRBD1. Germline CDR1 reads ENHRY; CDR2 reads SYGVKD. V was pared by 10 bases and J by 14 bases, with 10 bases of the junction left unmatched. This CDR3 spans 11 amino acids. CDR3 region: CATQGDGYEHF. The CDR3 bases are TGTGCCACACAGGGGGACGGCTACGAGCATTTT.

This clonotype was recorded at least ten times. The J gene is TRBJ2-2, the V gene TRBV29-1, with TRBD1 matching 9 bases. Looked up from germline, CDR1 is SQVTM and CDR2 is ANQGSEA. CDR3 length: 14 residues. The junction had 8 bases not matched to a gene; V was cut back by 7 bases and J by 5 bases. CDR3 nucleotides: TGCAGCGCCGAGGGACAGGGTGGGACCGGGGAGCTGTTTTTT. Translated, it gives CSAEGQGGTGELFF.

This clonotype has at least ten counts. The rearrangement uses TRBV9 and TRBJ1-4; D remains unclear. V lost 2 bases and J 6 bases, leaving 8 bases between the germline ends. Germline V gene sequence: CDR1 SGDLS, CDR2 YYNGEE. CDR3 length equals 13 residues. CDR3 nucleotide sequence: TGTGCCAGCAGCGTGTTGGGAGATGAAAAACTGTTTTTT. Amino acids: CASSVLGDEKLFF.

The rearrangement links TRBV12-3 or TRBV12-4 to TRBJ1-4; 9 bases fit TRBD1. This CDR3 has 15 amino acids. Germline trimming cut 6 bases from V and 5 bases from J; bases unmatched to any gene: 7. The CDR3 is CASRPDRGVNEKLFF. CDR3 DNA: TGTGCCAGCAGGCCGGACAGGGGAGTGAATGAAAAACTGTTTTTT.

This clonotype was seen repeatedly, ten times or more. A read error may account for a junction end that differs from germline. The rearrangement joins TRBV27 to TRBJ2-5; D not resolved. Per the germline V gene, CDR1 is MNHEY and CDR2 is SMNVEV (reference sequence). The CDR3 is made up of 12 amino acids. CDR3 in amino acids: CASTDNQETQYF. The CDR3, as DNA: TGTGCCAGCACCGATAACCAGGAGACCCAGTACTTC.

As concerns this clonotype: An end of the junction differs from the germline gene, which may be a read error. This sequence joins TRBV12-3 or TRBV12-4 and TRBJ2-2, with 7 bases fitting TRBD1. The CDR3 totals 16 residues. DNA of the CDR3: TGTGCCAGCAGCGGGACCGGGACAGTGAACACTGGGGAGCTGTTTTTT. Protein sequence: CASSGTGTVNTGELFF.

This clonotype was detected ten times or more. V is TRBV4-2 and J is TRBJ1-4; D gene unclear. V lost 0 bases, J lost 6 bases, and 14 bases lay in between. Per the germline V gene, CDR1 is LGHNA and CDR2 is YNFKEQ. The CDR3 consists of 16 residues. CDR3 in amino acids: CASSQEGGRRDEKLFF. The CDR3 DNA sequence: TGTGCCAGCAGCCAAGAGGGCGGGAGAAGGGATGAAAAACTGTTTTTT.

This clonotype was seen repeatedly, ten times or more. This chain uses TRBV7-2 with TRBJ2-5; 13 bases align to TRBD2. With 0 bases clipped from V and 1 base from J, the junction kept 2 bases outside the gene matches. The CDR3 runs 17 residues. CDR1 and CDR2 (germline): SGHTA, FQGNSA. The CDR3 bases are TGTGCCAGCAGCTTAGCCCGACTAGCGGGAGGCCAAGAGACCCAGTACTTC. Residues: CASSLARLAGGQETQYF.

In this sample, this clonotype turned up many times. The genes are TRBV2 and TRBJ1-4; perhaps TRBD1 as D (5 bases). There are 12 residues in the CDR3. Trimming removed 6 bases at V and 13 bases at J, with 15 bases between. Germline CDR1 is SNHLY and CDR2 is FYNNEI. The CDR3, as DNA: TGTGCCAGCAGAACCTTACGGGGGGGACTGTTTTTT. It translates to CASRTLRGGLFF.

This clonotype was recorded many times. CDR3 residues: CASDNGGRIHYEQYF. The CDR3 nucleotides read TGTGCCAGCGATAATGGCGGGAGGATCCACTACGAGCAGTACTTC. The chain has TRBV2 and TRBJ2-7, with 8 bases lining up with TRBD2. J lost 3 bases, V lost 8 bases, and 12 bases had no gene match. CDR1 is SNHLY and CDR2 is FYNNEI in the germline V gene. The CDR3 spans 15 residues.